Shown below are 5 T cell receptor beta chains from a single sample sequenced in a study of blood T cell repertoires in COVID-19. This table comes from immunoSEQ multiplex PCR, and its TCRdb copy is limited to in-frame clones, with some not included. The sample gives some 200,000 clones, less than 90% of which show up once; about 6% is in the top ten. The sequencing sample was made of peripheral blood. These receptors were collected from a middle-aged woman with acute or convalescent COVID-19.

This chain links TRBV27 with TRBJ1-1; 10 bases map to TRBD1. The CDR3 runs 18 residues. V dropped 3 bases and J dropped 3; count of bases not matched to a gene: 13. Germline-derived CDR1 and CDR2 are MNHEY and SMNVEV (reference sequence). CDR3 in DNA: TGTGCCAGCAGTTTTTACGGGGGCGGGACAGGGGTGTACACTGAAGCTTTCTTT. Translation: CASSFYGGGTGVYTEAFF.

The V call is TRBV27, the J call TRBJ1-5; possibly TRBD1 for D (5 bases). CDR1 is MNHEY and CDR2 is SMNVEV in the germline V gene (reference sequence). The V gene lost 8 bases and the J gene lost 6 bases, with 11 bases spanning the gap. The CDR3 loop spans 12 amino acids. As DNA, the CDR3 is TGTGCCAGCCGGGGGTTGGGTCAGCCCCAGCATTTT. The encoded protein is CASRGLGQPQHF.

The CDR3 spells CASSAPGGGVTEAFF. CDR3 sequence (DNA): TGTGCCAGCAGCGCACCGGGGGGGGGCGTCACTGAAGCTTTCTTT. The chain employs TRBV9 and TRBJ1-1; D is possibly TRBD1 (6 bases). The CDR3 is 15 residues long. Germline V gives CDR1 SGDLS, CDR2 YYNGEE. Trimming shortened V by 3 bases and J by 4 bases, and 16 bases separated the two germline ends.

CDR3 bases: TGTGCCAGCTCACCGTCTACAGGGGGCACCGGGGAGCTGTTTTTT. Translation gives CASSPSTGGTGELFF. This chain joins TRBV18 and TRBJ2-2; 8 positions match TRBD1. This CDR3 is 15 amino acids long. J was trimmed by 4 bases and V by 3 bases; bases with no gene match: 4. Looked up from germline, CDR1 is KGHSH and CDR2 is LQKENI. The full variable domain, in which reference TRBV18 and TRBJ2-2 provide the parts outside the CDR3, is NAGVMQNPRHLVRRRGQEARLRCSPMKGHSHVYWYRQLPEEGLKFMVYLQKENIIDESGMPKERFSAEFPKEGPSILRIQQVVRGDSAAYFCASSPSTGGTGELFFGEGSRLTVL.

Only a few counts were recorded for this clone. The CDR3 coding sequence is TGTGCCAGCAGTTCCGGTCCCAATGAGCAGTTCTTC. This gives the protein CASSSGPNEQFF. V gene TRBV27 combines with J gene TRBJ2-1; D unresolved. From germline, CDR1 is MNHEY and CDR2 SMNVEV (reference sequence). CDR3 length: 12 residues. Trimming took off 4 bases at V and 6 bases at J, with 7 bases between the two ends.